This TCR beta chain emerged from a study of graft-versus-host responses after intestinal transplantation. Across the whole study: Transplants given to recipients were multivisceral, liver-intestinal, or isolated intestinal. Anti-thymocyte globulin served as induction for all recipients, who then took tacrolimus and steroids for three to four years.

Germline CDR1 MNHEY, CDR2 SVGAGI. This CDR3 is 14 amino acids long. V was pared by 4 bases and J by 5 bases, with 12 bases between. As regards this clone: Its antigen is not identified.

Profiled with immunoSEQ multiplex PCR; TCRdb holds only in-frame clones, not every one. The data show about 110,000 clones, with 93% seen just once and roughly 0.5% held by the top ten. Notes on the study in general: Recipient marrow contained GvH clones, some of which appeared first in ileum or blood. Early HvG declines after transplant were associated with peak circulating GvH clone levels.

Source: unstimulated CD8+ T cells sorted from spleen or lymph node cells, taken before intestinal transplant. The chain has TRBV6-5 and TRBJ1-5; D gene uncertain. This TCR came from a human donor who received an intestinal transplant. The CDR3 coding sequence is TGTGCCAGCAGTTCTCGGGGATCGGATCAGCCCCAGCATTTT. Translating gives CASSSRGSDQPQHF.